What follows is one T cell receptor (beta chain) and its context. The antigen remains undetermined. The junction departs from the called germline gene at one end, perhaps through a read error. This record belongs to a study of metastatic and nonmetastatic thyroid tumors. Study in general: Comparative analysis of repertoires was undertaken across blood and tumor or nodule tissue obtained from malignant and benign thyroid patients. Findings and caveats of the study: Reports indicated that malignant thyroid tumors showed significantly higher TCR beta diversity than benign nodules did, in blood and tumor.

In the original analysis: Clinicopathological groups of papillary thyroid cancer showed CDR3 differences that were used to build a distant-metastasis classifier. MiXCR was used by TCRdb to re-call the PCR reads. V and J calls and clone size were set by TCRdb, not the authors. The sample holds more than 20,000 clones, approximately 20% seen once. Nobody among the patients had been given any treatment before thyroid surgery. Specimen: blood. The sequence came from a female donor with papillary thyroid cancer or a benign thyroid nodule (not recorded which). Some clones in this sample may be carry-over from other donors' samples.

The CDR3 region is CASSILAGGHYEHYF. The CDR3 nucleotides are TGTGCCAGCAGTATTCTAGCGGGGGGGCACTACGAGCATTACTTC. V is TRBV6-1 and J is TRBJ2-7, with 12 positions matching TRBD2. Germline values: CDR1 MNHNS, CDR2 SASEGT. The CDR3 contains 15 residues.